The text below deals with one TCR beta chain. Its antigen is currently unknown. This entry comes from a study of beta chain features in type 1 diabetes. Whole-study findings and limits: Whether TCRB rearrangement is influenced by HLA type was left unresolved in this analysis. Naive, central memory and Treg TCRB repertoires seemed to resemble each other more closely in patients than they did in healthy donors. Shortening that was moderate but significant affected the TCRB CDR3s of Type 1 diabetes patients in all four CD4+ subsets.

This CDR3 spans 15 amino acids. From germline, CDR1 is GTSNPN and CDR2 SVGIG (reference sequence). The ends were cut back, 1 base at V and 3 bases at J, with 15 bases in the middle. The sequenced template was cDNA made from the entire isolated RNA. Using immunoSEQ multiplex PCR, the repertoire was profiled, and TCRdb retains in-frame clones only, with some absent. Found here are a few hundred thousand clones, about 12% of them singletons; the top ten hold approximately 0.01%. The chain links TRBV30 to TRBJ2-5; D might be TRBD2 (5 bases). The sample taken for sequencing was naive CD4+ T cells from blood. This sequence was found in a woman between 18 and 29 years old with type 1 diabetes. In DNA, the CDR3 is TGTGCCTGGAGTGGGATAGAGGGCCTTAAAGAGACCCAGTACTTC. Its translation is CAWSGIEGLKETQYF.